Sequencing of this T cell receptor beta chain was carried out in a study of cytomegalovirus exposure and HLA in healthy donors. The CDR3 extends over 17 amino acids. The V end lost 1 base, the J end lost 2 bases, and 14 bases lay between the germline ends. Looked up from germline, CDR1 is LNHNV and CDR2 is YYDKDF (reference sequence). Both 60 Vbeta primers and 13 Jbeta primers went into the PCR. Authors' processing steps: Later work found 74 million or so unique TCR beta chains, with approximately 12 million shared. Using immunoSEQ multiplex PCR, the repertoire was profiled, and TCRdb retains in-frame clones only, with some absent. V, J and clone size were drawn from that table, and D and trimming were deduced from the DNA. The sample has some 130,000 clones, around 77% seen once. On this clone itself: Its antigen is unidentified.

Study findings and constraints: Cytomegalovirus status was reportedly diagnosed by the classifier with high sensitivity and specificity. About 87% or about 30% of the time was how often most TCR beta V segments were productive, according to an earlier analysis. It was in a later analysis that TCR association rates were seen to vary by HLA locus, highest for DRB1 and lowest for HLA-C.

The sequence was obtained from a young man in good health and CMV-seronegative. The sequencing input was PBMCs. The gene calls are TRBV15 and TRBJ2-2; weak D call: TRBD2 (7 bases). CDR3 bases: TGTGCCACCAGCAGAGGGAGCGGGACACTTAACACCGGGGAGCTGTTTTTT. It specifies CATSRGSGTLNTGELFF.